One sample yielded the 26 T cell receptor beta chains listed below, sequenced in a study of control samples from healthy donors and cancer patients. Method: immunoSEQ multiplex PCR; TCRdb's copy keeps in-frame clones and lacks some. The table records about 120,000 clones, less than 90% of them present only once. The sample taken for sequencing was blood. Receptor source: a man aged 18 to 30 in good health.

The V gene is TRBV27, the J gene TRBJ2-1; tentatively, D is TRBD1 or TRBD2 (6 bases each). CDR3 size: 16 residues. Per the germline V gene, CDR1 is MNHEY and CDR2 is SMNVEV (reference sequence). V was shortened by 4 bases and J by 2 bases, with 15 bases between the two germline ends. CDR3 sequence reads: CASSSSTRGAYNEQFF. Here the CDR3 DNA reads TGTGCCAGCAGTTCCTCGACTAGGGGGGCCTACAATGAGCAGTTCTTC.

The chain couples TRBV7-8 to TRBJ1-2; D gene unclear. The CDR3 extends over 15 amino acids. V was cut by 4 bases and J by 2 bases, with 14 bases left in between. CDR1 is SGHVS, CDR2 FQNEAQ, per germline. The CDR3 DNA reads TGTGCCAGCAGCTCCCTACTCACAGCGAACTATGGCTACACCTTC. It yields the protein CASSSLLTANYGYTF.

This chain joins TRBV18 and TRBJ1-4; D is unclear. The CDR3 extends over 15 amino acids. V was clipped by 6 bases and J by 0 bases, with 11 bases between them. Looked up from germline, CDR1 is KGHSH and CDR2 is LQKENI. CDR3 protein: CASSKAGATNEKLFF. In nucleotides, the CDR3 is TGTGCCAGCTCCAAAGCAGGAGCAACTAATGAAAAACTGTTTTTT.

The V call is TRBV10-3, the J call TRBJ2-7, with 10 nucleotides matching TRBD1. Looked up from germline, CDR1 is ENHRY and CDR2 is SYGVKD. CDR3 length equals 13 residues. V was pared by 6 bases and J by 9 bases, with 8 bases of the junction left unmatched. In nucleotides, the CDR3 is TGTGCCATCAGGGGGACAGGGGATCCCGGGCAGTACTTC. Translating gives CAIRGTGDPGQYF.

This rearrangement joins TRBV4-1 to TRBJ1-5; a possible D gene is TRBD1 (6 bases). The length of the CDR3 is 15 residues. In germline, CDR1 is MGHRA, CDR2 YSYEKL. The V end was cut by 2 bases, the J end by 7 bases, with 15 bases between. The CDR3 region has the DNA TGCGCCAGCAGCCAACTACAGGGTGCGGGGCAGCCCCAGCATTTT. Protein: CASSQLQGAGQPQHF.

This chain connects TRBV5-6 to TRBJ2-7; 9 nucleotides align to TRBD1. This CDR3 has 15 amino acids. Germline V gene lookup returns CDR1 SGHDT and CDR2 YYEEEE. After removal of 4 bases from V and 3 bases from J, the junction contained 8 bases not matched to a gene. CDR3 protein: CASSSVGTGIYEQYF. DNA for the CDR3: TGTGCCAGCAGCAGTGTCGGGACAGGGATCTACGAGCAGTACTTC.

The chain combines TRBV5-5 with TRBJ1-6; no firm D call. Between the trimmed V and J ends, which lost 3 bases and 7 bases, there was a span of 17 bases. The CDR3 totals 16 residues. Germline V gene data show CDR1 as SGHKS and CDR2 as YYEKEE (reference sequence). CDR3 sequence: CASSWGWGTGNSPLHF. The CDR3 nucleotides read TGTGCCAGCAGCTGGGGTTGGGGTACCGGGAATTCACCCCTCCACTTT.

V is TRBV10-3 and J is TRBJ1-1, with D unclear. Germline assignment: CDR1 ENHRY and CDR2 SYGVKD. Trimming removed 2 bases at V and 14 bases at J, with 15 bases between. The CDR3 has 12 amino acids. The CDR3 coding sequence is TGTGCCATCAGTGAGGGTCCGGGAGATAGCTTCTTT. Amino acids: CAISEGPGDSFF.

The chain uses TRBV24-1 and TRBJ2-1; 8 bases line up with TRBD2. V trimming: 8 bases; J trimming: 3 bases; junction bases outside the gene matches: 23. CDR1 KGHDR and CDR2 SFDVKD come from the germline V gene. The CDR3 spans 20 residues. This CDR3 is CATIGGRLQGREGIYNEQFF. The CDR3 nucleotides are TGTGCCACCATTGGGGGCAGGTTACAGGGACGGGAGGGCATCTACAATGAGCAGTTCTTC.

V and J are TRBV27 and TRBJ2-7; D possibly corresponds to TRBD2 (6 bases). V was shortened by 6 bases and J by 9 bases, with 21 bases between the two germline ends. The CDR3 is 14 amino acids. Germline values: CDR1 MNHEY, CDR2 SMNVEV (reference sequence). The CDR3 DNA follows: TGTGCCAGCAGCAGAAAGGACCCCCGGGACTGGCAGTACTTC. Residues: CASSRKDPRDWQYF.

This clone was observed a handful of times. The chain combines TRBV10-3 with TRBJ2-5, with D perhaps TRBD1 or TRBD2 (5 bases each). Per the germline V gene, CDR1 is ENHRY and CDR2 is SYGVKD. Deletions cut 2 bases from V and 7 bases from J, with 8 bases between. The CDR3 runs to 12 residues. The CDR3: CAISEGGGTQYF. CDR3 coding DNA: TGTGCCATCAGTGAGGGGGGTGGGACCCAGTACTTC.

This clone was counted a single time. The chain links TRBV19 to TRBJ2-3, with 10 bases that match TRBD2. The CDR3 spans 15 residues. Germline lookup yields CDR1 LNHDA and CDR2 SQIVND (reference sequence). The trim removed 6 bases at V and 2 bases at J, leaving 5 bases unmatched. CDR3 sequence: CASRVAGGFTDTQYF. Here the CDR3 DNA reads TGTGCCAGTAGGGTAGCGGGAGGCTTCACAGATACGCAGTATTTT.

The chain joins TRBV18 to TRBJ2-1; unclear D gene. The V end was cut by 4 bases, the J end by 3 bases, with 7 bases between. CDR1 and CDR2 from the germline V gene are KGHSH and LQKENI. CDR3 length equals 13 residues. The CDR3 DNA is TGTGCCAGCTCACGAGAGATCTACAATGAGCAGTTCTTC. Its translation: CASSREIYNEQFF.

This chain connects TRBV11-2 to TRBJ1-1; 8 bases map to TRBD1. The CDR3 loop spans 14 amino acids. Germline V gene sequence: CDR1 SGHAT, CDR2 FQNNGV. The V segment lost 3 bases and the J segment 4 bases; nucleotides outside the gene matches: 4. The chain's CDR3 is CASSLTGELTEAFF. In DNA, the CDR3 is TGTGCCAGCAGCTTGACAGGGGAGCTCACTGAAGCTTTCTTT.

The V call is TRBV28, the J call TRBJ2-7; the match to TRBD2 covers 11 bases. CDR3 length: 14 residues. Germline V gene sequence: CDR1 MDHEN, CDR2 SYDVKM. J was trimmed by 3 bases and V by 7 bases; bases with no gene match: 5. The DNA for the CDR3 is TGTGCCAGCAAGGGGACTAGCGGCCACTACGAGCAGTACTTC. Its translation: CASKGTSGHYEQYF.

The CDR3 nucleotides are TGTGCCAGCAGTGACGACCCCCATGAGCAGTTCTTC. Translated, it gives CASSDDPHEQFF. The rearrangement joins TRBV6-4 to TRBJ2-1; D is uncertain. Deletions cut 2 bases from V and 8 bases from J, with 7 bases between. The CDR3 has 12 residues. Germline V gene data show CDR1 as MRHNA and CDR2 as SNTAGT.

This clone was detected only once. V and J are TRBV4-3 and TRBJ1-2, with D perhaps TRBD1 (5 bases). There are 15 residues in the CDR3. Germline V gives CDR1 LGHNA, CDR2 YSLEER. V dropped 3 bases and J dropped 1 base, with 12 bases sitting between them. CDR3 residues: CASSQSTQVNYGYTF. The CDR3 DNA reads TGCGCCAGCAGCCAGAGTACACAGGTTAACTATGGCTACACCTTC.

The chain couples TRBV19 to TRBJ1-1; 7 bases agree with TRBD1. The germline V gene encodes CDR1 LNHDA and CDR2 SQIVND (reference sequence). CDR3 length equals 15 residues. J lost 5 bases, V lost 1 base, and 7 bases had no gene match. Written as DNA, the CDR3 is TGTGCCAGTAGTATAGTTGCAGGGGGAAGGACTGAAGCTTTCTTT. Its translation: CASSIVAGGRTEAFF. Variable domain in full (rest from reference TRBV19 and TRBJ1-1): DGGITQSPKYLFRKEGQNVTLSCEQNLNHDAMYWYRQDPGQGLRLIYYSQIVNDFQKGDIAEGYSVSREKKESFPLTVTSAQKNPTAFYLCASSIVAGGRTEAFFGQGTRLTVV.

The rearrangement uses TRBV27 and TRBJ1-5; a weak D match, TRBD1 (5 bases). Germline loops: CDR1 MNHEY, CDR2 SMNVEV (reference sequence). The germline V and J ends were trimmed by 8 bases and 6 bases, with 17 bases remaining between them. The CDR3 is 14 amino acids. The CDR3 DNA reads as TGTGCCAGCTCACCGGCGGGGCTCCCTCAGCCCCAGCATTTT. It translates to CASSPAGLPQPQHF.

J is TRBJ2-5 and V is TRBV9, with 16 bases matching TRBD2. The CDR3 consists of 18 residues. In germline, CDR1 is SGDLS, CDR2 YYNGEE. J was trimmed by 4 bases and V by 6 bases; bases with no gene match: 12. The DNA for the CDR3 is TGTGCCAGCACCGGGACTAGCGGGAGGGCCGATTCACCAGAGACCCAGTACTTC. Translation: CASTGTSGRADSPETQYF.

V gene TRBV27 combines with J gene TRBJ1-2; maybe TRBD1 (5 bases). The CDR3 is 16 residues long. Trimming pared 0 bases from V and 2 bases from J, leaving 13 bases between. Germline lookup yields CDR1 MNHEY and CDR2 SMNVEV (reference sequence). The CDR3 loop is CASSLSMGLRNYGYTF. The CDR3, as DNA: TGTGCCAGCAGTTTATCGATGGGACTGAGGAACTATGGCTACACCTTC.

The gene calls are TRBV11-2 and TRBJ2-5; 11 bases align to TRBD2. The CDR3 has 16 amino acids. J lost 5 bases, V lost 2 bases, and 7 bases had no gene match. Germline loops: CDR1 SGHAT, CDR2 FQNNGV. The CDR3 DNA reads TGTGCCAGCAGCTTATTTAGCGGGAGGGTCGAGGAGACCCAGTACTTC. Translated: CASSLFSGRVEETQYF.

The CDR3: CASSGGKTGHVIQYF. The CDR3 DNA reads as TGTGCCAGCAGCGGGGGAAAGACAGGGCACGTCATTCAGTACTTC. V usage is TRBV9 and J usage is TRBJ2-4; 7 bases match TRBD1. Germline lookup yields CDR1 SGDLS and CDR2 YYNGEE. The CDR3 extends over 15 amino acids. Trimming removed 3 bases from V and 9 bases from J; junction bases left unmatched: 12. Complete variable domain (other parts from reference TRBV9 and TRBJ2-4): DSGVTQTPKHLITATGQRVTLRCSPRSGDLSVYWYQQSLDQGLQFLIQYYNGEERAKGNILERFSAQQFPDLHSELNLSSLELGDSALYFCASSGGKTGHVIQYFGAGTRLSVL.

The V call is TRBV5-1, the J call TRBJ1-1; D is unresolved. This CDR3 is built from 14 residues. The germline gives CDR1 SGHRS, CDR2 YFSETQ. The ends were cut back, 2 bases at V and 4 bases at J, with 12 bases in the middle. CDR3 amino acids: CASSLKAGGTEAFF. Written as DNA, the CDR3 is TGCGCCAGCAGCTTAAAAGCAGGAGGCACTGAAGCTTTCTTT.

The chain employs TRBV4-1 and TRBJ1-2; TRBD1 might be the D (6 bases). The CDR3 length is 14 residues. Germline CDR1 MGHRA, CDR2 YSYEKL. V lost 6 bases, J lost 8 bases, and 19 bases lay in between. The CDR3 region has the DNA TGCGCCAGCAGTCGGACGGGACAAGGGCAGGGCTACACCTTC. It is translated as CASSRTGQGQGYTF.

This clone was counted once. The sample holds other DNA sequences that translate to the same CDR3. The rearrangement uses TRBV18 and TRBJ2-2, with TRBD1 matching 10 bases. The CDR3 is 16 residues long. The V and J ends lost 5 bases and 4 bases, in that order; junction bases with no gene match: 7. Per the germline V gene, CDR1 is KGHSH and CDR2 is LQKENI. CDR3 in amino acids: CASSSPGQGRTGELFF. As DNA, the CDR3 is TGTGCCAGCTCATCTCCGGGACAGGGGCGCACCGGGGAGCTGTTTTTT.